This T cell receptor (beta chain) was obtained from a study of blood T cell repertoires in COVID-19. Study in general: Whether acute or convalescent, the COVID-19 samples came from the United States, Italy and Spain.

Original processing methods: The authors estimated nucleated cell counts from reference gene primer amplification. Generated by immunoSEQ multiplex PCR, the TCRdb table keeps only in-frame clones and is missing some. That table furnishes V, J and clone size, whereas the DNA furnished D and trimming. This sample carries a few hundred thousand clones, around nine tenths of them seen once, and the ten largest clones take 10% to 13%. Germline V lookup: CDR1 KGHDR, CDR2 SFDVKD. This CDR3 spans 13 amino acids. The V and J ends lost 9 bases and 1 base respectively, with 8 bases between them. The rearrangement uses TRBV24-1 and TRBJ2-2, with D tentatively TRBD2 (5 bases). This TCR was sampled from a woman in her seventies with COVID-19, enrolled during active disease. The sample taken for sequencing was peripheral blood. CDR3 residues: CATQSGNTGELFF. The CDR3 DNA reads TGTGCCACCCAAAGCGGGAACACCGGGGAGCTGTTTTTT.